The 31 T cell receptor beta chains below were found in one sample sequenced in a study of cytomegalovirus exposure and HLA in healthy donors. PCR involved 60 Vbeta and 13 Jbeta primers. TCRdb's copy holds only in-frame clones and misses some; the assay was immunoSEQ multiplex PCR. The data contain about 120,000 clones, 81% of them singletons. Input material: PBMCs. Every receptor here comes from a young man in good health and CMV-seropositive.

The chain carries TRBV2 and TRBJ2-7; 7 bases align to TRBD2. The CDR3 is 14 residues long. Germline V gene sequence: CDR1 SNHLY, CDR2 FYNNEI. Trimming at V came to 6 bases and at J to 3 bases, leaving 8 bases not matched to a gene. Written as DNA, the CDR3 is TGTGCCAGCAGACAAGCGGGGTTAAGCTACGAGCAGTACTTC. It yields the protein CASRQAGLSYEQYF.

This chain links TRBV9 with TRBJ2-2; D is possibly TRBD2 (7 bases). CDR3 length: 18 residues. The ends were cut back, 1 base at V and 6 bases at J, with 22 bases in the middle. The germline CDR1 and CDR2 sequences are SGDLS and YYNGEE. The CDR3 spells CASSVTLTGGGGAGELFF. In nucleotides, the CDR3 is TGTGCCAGCAGCGTAACTTTGACGGGAGGCGGGGGCGCCGGGGAGCTGTTTTTT. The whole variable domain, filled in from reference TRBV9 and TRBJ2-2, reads DSGVTQTPKHLITATGQRVTLRCSPRSGDLSVYWYQQSLDQGLQFLIQYYNGEERAKGNILERFSAQQFPDLHSELNLSSLELGDSALYFCASSVTLTGGGGAGELFFGEGSRLTVL.

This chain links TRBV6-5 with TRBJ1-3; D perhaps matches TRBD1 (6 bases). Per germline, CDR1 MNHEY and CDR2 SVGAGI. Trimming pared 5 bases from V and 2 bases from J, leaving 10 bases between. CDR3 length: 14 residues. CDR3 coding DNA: TGTGCCAGCAGTGACAGGAGAACTGGAAACACCATATATTTT. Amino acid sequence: CASSDRRTGNTIYF.

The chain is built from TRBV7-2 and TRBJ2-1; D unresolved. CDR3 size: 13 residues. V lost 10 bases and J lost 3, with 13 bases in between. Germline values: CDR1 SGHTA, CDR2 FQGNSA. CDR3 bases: TGTGCCACCCGCCGGCAGCGCTACAATGAGCAGTTCTTC. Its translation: CATRRQRYNEQFF.

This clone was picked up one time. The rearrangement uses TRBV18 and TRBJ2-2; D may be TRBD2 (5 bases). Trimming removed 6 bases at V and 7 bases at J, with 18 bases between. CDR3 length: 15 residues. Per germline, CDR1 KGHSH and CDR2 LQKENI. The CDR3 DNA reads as TGTGCCAGCTCCCACACTCGGACTTTTGACGGGGAGCTGTTTTTT. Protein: CASSHTRTFDGELFF.

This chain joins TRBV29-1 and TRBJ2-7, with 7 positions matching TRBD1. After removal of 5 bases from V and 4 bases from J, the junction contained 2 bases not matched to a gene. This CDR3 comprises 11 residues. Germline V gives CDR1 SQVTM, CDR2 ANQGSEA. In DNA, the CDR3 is TGCAGCGTTTCACAGGGGTACGAGCAGTACTTC. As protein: CSVSQGYEQYF.

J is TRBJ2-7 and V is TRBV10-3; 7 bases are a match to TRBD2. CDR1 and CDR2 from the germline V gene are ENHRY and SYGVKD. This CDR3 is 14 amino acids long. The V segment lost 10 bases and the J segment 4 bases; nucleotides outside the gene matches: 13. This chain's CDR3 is CATSLGREIYEQYF. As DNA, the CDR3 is TGTGCCACCTCCCTTGGGAGGGAGATATACGAGCAGTACTTC.

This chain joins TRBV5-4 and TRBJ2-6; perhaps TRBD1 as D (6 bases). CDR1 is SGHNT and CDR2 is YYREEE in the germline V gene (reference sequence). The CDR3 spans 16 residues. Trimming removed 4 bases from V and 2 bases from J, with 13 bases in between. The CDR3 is CASSLQGSPGANVLTF. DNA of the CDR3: TGTGCCAGCAGCCTACAGGGTAGCCCTGGGGCCAACGTCCTGACTTTC.

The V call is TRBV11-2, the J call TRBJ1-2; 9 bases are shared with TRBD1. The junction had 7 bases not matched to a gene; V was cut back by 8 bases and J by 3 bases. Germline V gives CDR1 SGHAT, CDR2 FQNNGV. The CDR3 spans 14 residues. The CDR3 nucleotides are TGTGCCAGCGGGAGGACAGGGGAGGACTATGGCTACACCTTC. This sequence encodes CASGRTGEDYGYTF.

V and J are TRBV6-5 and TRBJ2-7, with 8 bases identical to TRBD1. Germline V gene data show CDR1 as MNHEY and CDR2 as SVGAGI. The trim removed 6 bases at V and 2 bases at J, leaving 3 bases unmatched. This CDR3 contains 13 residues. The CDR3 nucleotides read TGTGCCAGCAGAGACAGGGGACCCTACGAGCAGTACTTC. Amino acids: CASRDRGPYEQYF.

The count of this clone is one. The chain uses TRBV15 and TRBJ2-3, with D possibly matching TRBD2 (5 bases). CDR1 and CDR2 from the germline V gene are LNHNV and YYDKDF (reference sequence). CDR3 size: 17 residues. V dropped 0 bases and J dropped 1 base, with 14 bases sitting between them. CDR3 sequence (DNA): TGTGCCACCAGCAGAGACTTGCCGGGGATCGGCACAGATACGCAGTATTTT. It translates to CATSRDLPGIGTDTQYF.

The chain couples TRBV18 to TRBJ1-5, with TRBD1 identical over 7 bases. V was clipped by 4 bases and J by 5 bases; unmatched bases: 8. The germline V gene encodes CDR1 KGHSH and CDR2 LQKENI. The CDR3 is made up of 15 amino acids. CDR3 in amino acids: CASSLNLQGDQPQHF. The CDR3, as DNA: TGTGCCAGCTCACTAAATCTTCAGGGGGATCAGCCCCAGCATTTT. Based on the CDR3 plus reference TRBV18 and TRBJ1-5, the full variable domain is NAGVMQNPRHLVRRRGQEARLRCSPMKGHSHVYWYRQLPEEGLKFMVYLQKENIIDESGMPKERFSAEFPKEGPSILRIQQVVRGDSAAYFCASSLNLQGDQPQHFGDGTRLSIL.

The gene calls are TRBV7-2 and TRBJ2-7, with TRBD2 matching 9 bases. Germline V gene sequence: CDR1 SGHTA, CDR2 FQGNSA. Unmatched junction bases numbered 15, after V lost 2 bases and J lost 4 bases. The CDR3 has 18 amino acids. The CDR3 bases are TGTGCCAGCAGCTTAATCGCTCGGGGACTAGCAGATACTTACGAGCAGTACTTC. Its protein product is CASSLIARGLADTYEQYF.

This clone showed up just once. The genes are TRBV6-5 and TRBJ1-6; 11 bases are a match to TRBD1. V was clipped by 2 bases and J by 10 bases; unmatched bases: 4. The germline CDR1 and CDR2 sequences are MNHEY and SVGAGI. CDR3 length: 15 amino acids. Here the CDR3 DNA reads TGTGCCAGCAGTTACGGGCGGACAGGGGGCTCACCCCTCCACTTT. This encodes CASSYGRTGGSPLHF.

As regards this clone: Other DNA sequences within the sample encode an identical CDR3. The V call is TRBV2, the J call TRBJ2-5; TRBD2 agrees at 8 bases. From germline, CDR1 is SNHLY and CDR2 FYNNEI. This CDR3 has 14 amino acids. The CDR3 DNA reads TGTGCTCAGCGTATCGGGGGGGGCCAAGAGACCCAGTACTTC. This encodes CAQRIGGGQETQYF.

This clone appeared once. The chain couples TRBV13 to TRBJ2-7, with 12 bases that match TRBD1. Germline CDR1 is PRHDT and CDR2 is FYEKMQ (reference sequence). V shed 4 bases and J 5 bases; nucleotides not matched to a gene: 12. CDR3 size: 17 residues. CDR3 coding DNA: TGTGCCAGCAGCTACAGAACCGGGACAGGGGGCCCCGACGAGCAGTACTTC. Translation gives CASSYRTGTGGPDEQYF. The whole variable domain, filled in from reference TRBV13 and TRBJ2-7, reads AAGVIQSPRHLIKEKRETATLKCYPIPRHDTVYWYQQGPGQDPQFLISFYEKMQSDKGSIPDRFSAQQFSDYHSELNMSSLELGDSALYFCASSYRTGTGGPDEQYFGPGTRLTVT.

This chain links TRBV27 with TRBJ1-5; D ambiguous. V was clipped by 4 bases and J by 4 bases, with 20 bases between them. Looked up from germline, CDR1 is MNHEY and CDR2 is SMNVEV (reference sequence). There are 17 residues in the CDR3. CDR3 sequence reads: CASSSAGGPAANQPQHF. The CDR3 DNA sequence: TGTGCCAGCAGTTCCGCGGGAGGTCCGGCCGCTAATCAGCCCCAGCATTTT.

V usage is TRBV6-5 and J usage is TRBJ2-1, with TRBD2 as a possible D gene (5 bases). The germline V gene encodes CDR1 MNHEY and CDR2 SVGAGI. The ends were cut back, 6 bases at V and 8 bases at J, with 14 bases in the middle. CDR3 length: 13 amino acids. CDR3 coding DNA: TGTGCCAGCAGGGTAACTAGGCGCCATGAGCAGTTCTTC. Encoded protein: CASRVTRRHEQFF.

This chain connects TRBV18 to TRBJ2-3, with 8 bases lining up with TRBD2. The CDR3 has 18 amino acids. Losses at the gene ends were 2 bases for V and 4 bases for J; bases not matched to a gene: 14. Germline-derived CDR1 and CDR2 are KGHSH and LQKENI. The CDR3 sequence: CASSPDSGAGGWADTQYF. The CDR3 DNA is TGTGCCAGCTCACCAGACTCAGGGGCGGGAGGATGGGCAGATACGCAGTATTTT.

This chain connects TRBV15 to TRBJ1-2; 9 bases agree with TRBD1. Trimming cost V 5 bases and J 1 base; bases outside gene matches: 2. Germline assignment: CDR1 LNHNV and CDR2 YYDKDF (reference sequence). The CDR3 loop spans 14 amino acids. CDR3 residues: CATSPDRGNYGYTF. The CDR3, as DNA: TGTGCCACCAGCCCGGACAGGGGTAACTATGGCTACACCTTC.

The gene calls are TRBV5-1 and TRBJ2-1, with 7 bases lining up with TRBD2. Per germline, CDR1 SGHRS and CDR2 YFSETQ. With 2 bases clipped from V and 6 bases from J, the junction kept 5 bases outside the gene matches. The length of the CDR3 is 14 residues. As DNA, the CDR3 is TGCGCCAGCAGCTTCGGACTAGTAGGCAATGAGCAGTTCTTC. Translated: CASSFGLVGNEQFF.

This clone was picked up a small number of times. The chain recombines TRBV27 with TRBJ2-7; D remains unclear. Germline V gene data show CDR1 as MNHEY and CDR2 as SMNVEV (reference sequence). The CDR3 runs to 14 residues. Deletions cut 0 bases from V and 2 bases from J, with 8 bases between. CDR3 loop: CASSLSVRAYEQYF. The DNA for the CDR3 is TGTGCCAGCAGTTTATCAGTAAGAGCCTACGAGCAGTACTTC.

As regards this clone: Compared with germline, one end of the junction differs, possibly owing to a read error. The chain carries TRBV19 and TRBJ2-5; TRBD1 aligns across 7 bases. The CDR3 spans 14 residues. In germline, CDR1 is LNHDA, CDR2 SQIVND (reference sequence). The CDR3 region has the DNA TGTGCAAGTAACCAGGGGGTCGAGCAAGAGACCCAGTACTTC. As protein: CASNQGVEQETQYF.

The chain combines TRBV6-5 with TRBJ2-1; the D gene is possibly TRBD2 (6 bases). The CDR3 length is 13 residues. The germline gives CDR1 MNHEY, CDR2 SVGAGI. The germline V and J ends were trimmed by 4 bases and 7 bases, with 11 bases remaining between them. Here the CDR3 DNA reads TGTGCCAGCAGTTCCTTTGGAGGGAATGAGCAGTTCTTC. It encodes CASSSFGGNEQFF.

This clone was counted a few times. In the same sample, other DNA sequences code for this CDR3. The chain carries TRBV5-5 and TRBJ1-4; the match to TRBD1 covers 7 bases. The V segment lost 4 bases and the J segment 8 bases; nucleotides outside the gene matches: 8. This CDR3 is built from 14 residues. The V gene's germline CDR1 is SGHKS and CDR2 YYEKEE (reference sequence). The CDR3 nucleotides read TGTGCCAGCAGCCTGGGACAGCCAGGGGAAAAACTGTTTTTT. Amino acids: CASSLGQPGEKLFF.

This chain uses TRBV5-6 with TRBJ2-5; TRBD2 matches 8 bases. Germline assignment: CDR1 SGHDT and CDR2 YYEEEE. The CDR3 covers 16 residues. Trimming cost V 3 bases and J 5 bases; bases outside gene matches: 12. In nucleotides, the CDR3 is TGTGCCAGCAGCTCGATCGGAGGCGCGGGAGGTGAGACCCAGTACTTC. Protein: CASSSIGGAGGETQYF. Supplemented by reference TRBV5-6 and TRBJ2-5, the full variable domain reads DAGVTQSPTHLIKTRGQQVTLRCSPKSGHDTVSWYQQALGQGPQFIFQYYEEEERQRGNFPDRFSGHQFPNYSSELNVNALLLGDSALYLCASSSIGGAGGETQYFGPGTRLLVL.

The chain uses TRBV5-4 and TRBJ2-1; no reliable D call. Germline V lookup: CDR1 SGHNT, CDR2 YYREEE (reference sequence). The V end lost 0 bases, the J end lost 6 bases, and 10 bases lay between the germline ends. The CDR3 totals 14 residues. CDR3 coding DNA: TGTGCCAGCAGCTTGGAGTTGTCTAGCAATGAGCAGTTCTTC. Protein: CASSLELSSNEQFF.

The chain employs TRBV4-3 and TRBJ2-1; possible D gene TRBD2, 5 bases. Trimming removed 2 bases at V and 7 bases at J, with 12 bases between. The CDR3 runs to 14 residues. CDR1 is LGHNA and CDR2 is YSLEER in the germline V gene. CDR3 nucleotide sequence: TGCGCCAGCAGCCAAAACAAGCGGAGAAATGAGCAGTTCTTC. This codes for CASSQNKRRNEQFF.

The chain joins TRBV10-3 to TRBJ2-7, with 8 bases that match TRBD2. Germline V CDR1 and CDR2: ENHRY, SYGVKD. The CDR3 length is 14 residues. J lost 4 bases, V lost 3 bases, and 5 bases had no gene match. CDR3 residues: CAISDTGGGYEQYF. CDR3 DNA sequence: TGTGCCATCAGTGATACGGGAGGGGGATACGAGCAGTACTTC.

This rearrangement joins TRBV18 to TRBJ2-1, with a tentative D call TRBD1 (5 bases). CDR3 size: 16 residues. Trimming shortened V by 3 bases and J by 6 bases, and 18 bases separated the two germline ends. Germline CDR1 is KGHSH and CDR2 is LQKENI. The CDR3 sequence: CASSPSGRAQINEQFF. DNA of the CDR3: TGTGCCAGCTCACCTTCGGGCAGGGCCCAAATCAATGAGCAGTTCTTC.

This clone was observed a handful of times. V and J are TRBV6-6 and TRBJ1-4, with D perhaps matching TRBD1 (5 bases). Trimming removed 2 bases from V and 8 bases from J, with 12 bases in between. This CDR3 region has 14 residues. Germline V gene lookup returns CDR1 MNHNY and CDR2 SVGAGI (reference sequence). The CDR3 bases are TGTGCCAGCAGTTACATGCCAGGGTACGAAAAACTGTTTTTT. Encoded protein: CASSYMPGYEKLFF.